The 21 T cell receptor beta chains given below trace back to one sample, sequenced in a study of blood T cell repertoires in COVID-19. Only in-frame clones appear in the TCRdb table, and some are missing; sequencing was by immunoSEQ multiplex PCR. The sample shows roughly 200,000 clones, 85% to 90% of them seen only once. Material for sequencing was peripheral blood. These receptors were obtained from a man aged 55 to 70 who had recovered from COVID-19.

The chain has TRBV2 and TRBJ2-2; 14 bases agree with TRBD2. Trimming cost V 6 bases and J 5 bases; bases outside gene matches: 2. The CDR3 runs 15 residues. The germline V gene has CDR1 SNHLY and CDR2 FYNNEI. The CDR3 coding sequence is TGTGCCAGCAGGGGACTAGCGGGAGAAACCGGGGAGCTGTTTTTT. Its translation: CASRGLAGETGELFF.

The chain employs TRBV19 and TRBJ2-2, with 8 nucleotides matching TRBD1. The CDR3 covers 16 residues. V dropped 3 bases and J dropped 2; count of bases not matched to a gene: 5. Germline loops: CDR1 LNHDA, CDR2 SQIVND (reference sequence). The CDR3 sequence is CASSILDRVNTGELFF. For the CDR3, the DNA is TGTGCCAGTAGTATCTTGGACAGGGTTAACACCGGGGAGCTGTTTTTT.

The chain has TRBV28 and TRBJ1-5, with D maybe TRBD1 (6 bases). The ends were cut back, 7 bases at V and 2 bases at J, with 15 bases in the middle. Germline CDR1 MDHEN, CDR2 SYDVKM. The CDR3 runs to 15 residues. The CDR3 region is CASTLGAGGNQPQHF. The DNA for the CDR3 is TGTGCCAGCACACTGGGGGCAGGGGGCAATCAGCCCCAGCATTTT.

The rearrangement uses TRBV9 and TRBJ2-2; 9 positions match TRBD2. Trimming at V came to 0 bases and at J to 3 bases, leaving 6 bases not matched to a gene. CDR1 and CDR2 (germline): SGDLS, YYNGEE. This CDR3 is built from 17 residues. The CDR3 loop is CASSVGGSGRYTGELFF. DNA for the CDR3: TGTGCCAGCAGCGTAGGGGGGAGCGGGAGGTACACCGGGGAGCTGTTTTTT. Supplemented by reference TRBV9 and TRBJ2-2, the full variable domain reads DSGVTQTPKHLITATGQRVTLRCSPRSGDLSVYWYQQSLDQGLQFLIQYYNGEERAKGNILERFSAQQFPDLHSELNLSSLELGDSALYFCASSVGGSGRYTGELFFGEGSRLTVL.

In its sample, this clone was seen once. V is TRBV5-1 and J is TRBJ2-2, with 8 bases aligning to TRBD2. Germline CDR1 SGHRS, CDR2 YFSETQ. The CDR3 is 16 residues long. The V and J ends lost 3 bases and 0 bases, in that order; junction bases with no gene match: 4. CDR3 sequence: CASSSPGLANTGELFF. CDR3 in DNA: TGCGCCAGCAGCTCGCCGGGACTAGCGAACACCGGGGAGCTGTTTTTT. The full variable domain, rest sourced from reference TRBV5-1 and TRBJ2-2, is KAGVTQTPRYLIKTRGQQVTLSCSPISGHRSVSWYQQTPGQGLQFLFEYFSETQRNKGNFPGRFSGRQFSNSRSEMNVSTLELGDSALYLCASSSPGLANTGELFFGEGSRLTVL.

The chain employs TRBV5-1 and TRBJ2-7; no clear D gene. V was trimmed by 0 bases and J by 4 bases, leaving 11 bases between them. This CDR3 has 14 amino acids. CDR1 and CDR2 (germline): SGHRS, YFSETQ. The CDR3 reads CASSLDTGLYEQYF. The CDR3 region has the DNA TGCGCCAGCAGCTTGGATACGGGTTTATACGAGCAGTACTTC.

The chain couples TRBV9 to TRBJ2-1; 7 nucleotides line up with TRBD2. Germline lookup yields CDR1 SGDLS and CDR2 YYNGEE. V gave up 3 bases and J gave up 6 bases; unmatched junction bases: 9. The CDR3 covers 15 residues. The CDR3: CASSARLATSNEQFF. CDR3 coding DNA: TGTGCCAGCAGCGCCCGACTAGCTACAAGCAATGAGCAGTTCTTC.

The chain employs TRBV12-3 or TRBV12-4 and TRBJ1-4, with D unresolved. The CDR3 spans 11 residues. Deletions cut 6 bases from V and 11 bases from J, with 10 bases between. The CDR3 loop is CASRTRSKLFF. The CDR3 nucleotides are TGTGCCAGCAGAACACGGAGTAAACTGTTTTTT.

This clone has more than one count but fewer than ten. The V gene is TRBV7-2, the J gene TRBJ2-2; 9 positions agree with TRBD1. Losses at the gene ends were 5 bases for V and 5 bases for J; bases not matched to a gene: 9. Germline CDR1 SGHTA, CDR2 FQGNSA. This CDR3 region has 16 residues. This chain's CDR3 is CASSQPGQGKTGELFF. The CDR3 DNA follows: TGTGCCAGCAGCCAACCGGGACAGGGAAAGACCGGGGAGCTGTTTTTT.

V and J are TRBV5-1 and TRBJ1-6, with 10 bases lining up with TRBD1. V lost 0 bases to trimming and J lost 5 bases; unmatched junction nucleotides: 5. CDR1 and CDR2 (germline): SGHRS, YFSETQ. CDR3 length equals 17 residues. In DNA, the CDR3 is TGCGCCAGCAGCTTGGCCGGGACAGGGGATAATAATTCACCCCTCCACTTT. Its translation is CASSLAGTGDNNSPLHF.

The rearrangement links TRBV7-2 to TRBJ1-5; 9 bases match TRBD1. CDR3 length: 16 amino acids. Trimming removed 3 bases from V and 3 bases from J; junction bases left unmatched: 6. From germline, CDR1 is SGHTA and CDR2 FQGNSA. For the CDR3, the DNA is TGTGCCAGCAGCTTGGCGGGGACAGGGACCAATCAGCCCCAGCATTTT. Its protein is CASSLAGTGTNQPQHF.

The DNA of the CDR3 is TGTGCCAGCACCTCGACAGTCGGCACTGAAGCTTTCTTT. It is translated as CASTSTVGTEAFF. The rearrangement links TRBV6-6 to TRBJ1-1; maybe TRBD1 (5 bases). Trimming took 7 bases from V and 4 from J, leaving 13 bases between them. The germline CDR1 and CDR2 sequences are MNHNY and SVGAGI (reference sequence). This CDR3 comprises 13 residues.

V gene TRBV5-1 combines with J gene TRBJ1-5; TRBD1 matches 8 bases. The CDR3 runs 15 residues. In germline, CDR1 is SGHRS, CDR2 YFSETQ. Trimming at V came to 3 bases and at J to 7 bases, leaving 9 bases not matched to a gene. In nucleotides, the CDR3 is TGCGCCAGCAGCTACGGACAGGGAGGAGGACAGCCCCAGCATTTT. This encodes CASSYGQGGGQPQHF.

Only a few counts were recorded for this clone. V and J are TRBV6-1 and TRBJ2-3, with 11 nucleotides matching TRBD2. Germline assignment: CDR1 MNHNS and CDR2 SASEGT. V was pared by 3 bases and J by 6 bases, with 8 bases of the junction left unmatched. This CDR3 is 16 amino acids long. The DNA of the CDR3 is TGTGCCAGCAGTGACCCTAGCGGGGGGCGGCTGGATACGCAGTATTTT. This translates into CASSDPSGGRLDTQYF.

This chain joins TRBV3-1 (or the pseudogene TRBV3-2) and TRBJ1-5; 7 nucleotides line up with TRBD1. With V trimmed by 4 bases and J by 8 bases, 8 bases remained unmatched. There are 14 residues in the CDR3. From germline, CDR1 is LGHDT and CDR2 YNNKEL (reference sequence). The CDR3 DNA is TGTGCCAGCAGCCGGAAGGGGGCTAACAAGCCCCAGCATTTT. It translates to CASSRKGANKPQHF.

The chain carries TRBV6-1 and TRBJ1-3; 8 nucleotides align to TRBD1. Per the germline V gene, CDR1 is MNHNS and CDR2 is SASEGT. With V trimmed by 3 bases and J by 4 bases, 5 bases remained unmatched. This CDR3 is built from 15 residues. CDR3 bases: TGTGCCAGCAGTGACGACAGGGGAAGCGGAAACACCATATATTTT. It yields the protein CASSDDRGSGNTIYF.

For the CDR3, the DNA is TGTGCCAGCAGCCCCCTTTTGGCTAGCGGCTACGAGCAGTACTTC. It specifies CASSPLLASGYEQYF. The chain recombines TRBV4-2 with TRBJ2-7; 7 bases match TRBD2. The V segment lost 4 bases and the J segment 3 bases; nucleotides outside the gene matches: 9. The CDR3 is 15 amino acids. Germline V gene data show CDR1 as LGHNA and CDR2 as YNFKEQ.

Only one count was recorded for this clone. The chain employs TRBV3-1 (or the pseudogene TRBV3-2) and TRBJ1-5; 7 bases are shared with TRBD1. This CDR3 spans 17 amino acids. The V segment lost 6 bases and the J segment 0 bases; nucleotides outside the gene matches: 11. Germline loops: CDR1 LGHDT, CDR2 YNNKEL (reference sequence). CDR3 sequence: CASSQTAGTVSNQPQHF. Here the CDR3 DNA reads TGTGCCAGCAGTCAGACTGCCGGGACAGTTAGCAATCAGCCCCAGCATTTT.

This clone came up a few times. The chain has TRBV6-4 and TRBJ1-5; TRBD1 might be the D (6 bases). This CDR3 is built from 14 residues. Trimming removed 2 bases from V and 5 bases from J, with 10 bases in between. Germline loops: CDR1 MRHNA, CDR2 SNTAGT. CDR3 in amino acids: CASSDRGGDQPQHF. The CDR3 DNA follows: TGTGCCAGCAGTGACAGGGGGGGGGATCAGCCCCAGCATTTT.

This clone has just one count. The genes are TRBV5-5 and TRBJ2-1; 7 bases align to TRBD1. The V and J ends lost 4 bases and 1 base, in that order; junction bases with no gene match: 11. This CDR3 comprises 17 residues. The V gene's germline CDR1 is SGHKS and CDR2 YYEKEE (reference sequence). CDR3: CASSPKTGTSSYNEQFF. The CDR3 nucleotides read TGTGCCAGCAGCCCGAAGACAGGGACCTCTTCCTACAATGAGCAGTTCTTC.

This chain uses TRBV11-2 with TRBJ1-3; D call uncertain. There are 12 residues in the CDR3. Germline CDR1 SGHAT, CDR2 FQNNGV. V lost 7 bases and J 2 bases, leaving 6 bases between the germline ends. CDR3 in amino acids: CASTEAGNTIYF. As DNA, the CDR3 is TGTGCCAGCACGGAGGCTGGAAACACCATATATTTT.